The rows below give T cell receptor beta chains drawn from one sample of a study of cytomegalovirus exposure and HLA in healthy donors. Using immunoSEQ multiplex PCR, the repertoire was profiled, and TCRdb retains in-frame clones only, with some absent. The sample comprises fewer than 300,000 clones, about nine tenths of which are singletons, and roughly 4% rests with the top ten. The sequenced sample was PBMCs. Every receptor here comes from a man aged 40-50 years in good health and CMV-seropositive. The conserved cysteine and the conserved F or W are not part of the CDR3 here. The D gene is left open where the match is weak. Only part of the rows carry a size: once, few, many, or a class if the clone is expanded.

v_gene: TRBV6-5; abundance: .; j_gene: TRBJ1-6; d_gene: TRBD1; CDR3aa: ASSLGQDYNSPLH
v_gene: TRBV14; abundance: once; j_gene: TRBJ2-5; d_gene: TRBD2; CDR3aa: ASSPRLAGGETQY
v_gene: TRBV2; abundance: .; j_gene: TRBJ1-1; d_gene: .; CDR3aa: ASSATPGNTEAF
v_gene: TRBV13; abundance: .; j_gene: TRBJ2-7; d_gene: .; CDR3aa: ASSGLAASYEQY
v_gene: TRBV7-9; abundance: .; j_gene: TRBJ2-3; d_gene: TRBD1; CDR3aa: ASNFGQANTDTQY
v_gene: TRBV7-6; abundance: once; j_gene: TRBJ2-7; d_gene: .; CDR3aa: ASSLAPSTGYPEQY
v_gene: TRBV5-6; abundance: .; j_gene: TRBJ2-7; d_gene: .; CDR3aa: ASSSEGQLREEQY
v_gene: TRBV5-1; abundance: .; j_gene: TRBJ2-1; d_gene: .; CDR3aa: ASSSQTSNHEQF
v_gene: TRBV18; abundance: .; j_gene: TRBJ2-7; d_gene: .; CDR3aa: ASSPTYSYEQY
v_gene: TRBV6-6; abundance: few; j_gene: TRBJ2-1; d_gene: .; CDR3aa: ASSEDSYNEQF
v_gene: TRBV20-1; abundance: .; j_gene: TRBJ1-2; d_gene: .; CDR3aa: SATGREGYT
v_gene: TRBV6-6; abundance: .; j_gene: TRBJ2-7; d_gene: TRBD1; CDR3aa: ASSWGQGKSSYEQY
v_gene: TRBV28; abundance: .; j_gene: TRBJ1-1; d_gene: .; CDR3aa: ASSLSDTEAF
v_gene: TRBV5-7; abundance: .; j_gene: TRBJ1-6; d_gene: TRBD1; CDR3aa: ASSQGQGTRYSPLH
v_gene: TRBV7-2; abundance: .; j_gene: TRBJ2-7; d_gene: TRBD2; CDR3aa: ASSRTAGGEQY
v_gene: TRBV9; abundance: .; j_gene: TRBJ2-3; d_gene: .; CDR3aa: ASSVALRTDTQY
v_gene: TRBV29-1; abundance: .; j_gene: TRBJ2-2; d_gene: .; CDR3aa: SVEIPGNWRRANTGELF
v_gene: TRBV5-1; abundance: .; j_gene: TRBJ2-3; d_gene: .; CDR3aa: ASSLSRGMPDTQY
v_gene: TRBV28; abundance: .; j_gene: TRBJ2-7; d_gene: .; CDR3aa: ASSLTAYEQY
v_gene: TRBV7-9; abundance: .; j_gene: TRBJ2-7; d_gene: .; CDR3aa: ASSSRAGEGTYEQY
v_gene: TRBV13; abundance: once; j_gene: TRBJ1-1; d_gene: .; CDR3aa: ASSLLRVEAF
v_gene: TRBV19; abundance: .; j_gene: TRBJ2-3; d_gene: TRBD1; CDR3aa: ASRHTGVDTQY
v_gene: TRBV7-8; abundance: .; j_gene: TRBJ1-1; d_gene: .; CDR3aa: ASSLSGGLSTEAF
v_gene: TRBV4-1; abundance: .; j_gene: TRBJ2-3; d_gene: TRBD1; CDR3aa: ASSQGKRQGRGRWDTQY